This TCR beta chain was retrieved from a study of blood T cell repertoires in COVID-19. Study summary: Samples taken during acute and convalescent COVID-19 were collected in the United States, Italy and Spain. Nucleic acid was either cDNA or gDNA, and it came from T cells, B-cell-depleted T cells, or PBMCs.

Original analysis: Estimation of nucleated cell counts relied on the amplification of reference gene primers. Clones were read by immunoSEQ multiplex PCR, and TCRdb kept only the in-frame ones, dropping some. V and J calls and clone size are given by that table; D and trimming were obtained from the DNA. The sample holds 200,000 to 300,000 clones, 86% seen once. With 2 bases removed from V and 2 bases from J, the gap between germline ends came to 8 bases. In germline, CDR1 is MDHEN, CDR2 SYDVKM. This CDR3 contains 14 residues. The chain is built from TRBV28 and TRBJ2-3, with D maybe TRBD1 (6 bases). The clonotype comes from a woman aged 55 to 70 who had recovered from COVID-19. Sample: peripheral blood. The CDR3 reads CASSLQGITDTQYF. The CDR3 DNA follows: TGTGCCAGCAGTTTACAGGGGATCACAGATACGCAGTATTTT.